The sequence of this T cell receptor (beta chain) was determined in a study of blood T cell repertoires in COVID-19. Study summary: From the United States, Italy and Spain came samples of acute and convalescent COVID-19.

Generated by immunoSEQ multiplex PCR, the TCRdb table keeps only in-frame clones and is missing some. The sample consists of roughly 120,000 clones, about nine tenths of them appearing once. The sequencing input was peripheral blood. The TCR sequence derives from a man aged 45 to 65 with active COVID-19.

The CDR3 nucleotides read TGTGCCAGCAGCCCCCCCGGACAGAACGGCTACACCTTC. Its protein product is CASSPPGQNGYTF. The genes are TRBV14 and TRBJ1-2, with D possibly TRBD1 on 6 matching bases. V was shortened by 4 bases and J by 8 bases, with 14 bases between the two germline ends. Germline CDR1 and CDR2: SGHDN and FVKESK. The CDR3 is 13 residues long.